Given below is one TCR beta chain in context. The antigen it recognizes is unknown. No base-level quality is on record; no much larger clone is a single base apart. Collaborating institutions collected whole blood in K2EDTA tubes following their own protocols. For TCRbeta analysis, collaborators shipped samples as frozen whole blood, isolated PBMCs, or DNA extracted from either of those sample types. TCRbeta CDR3 regions were amplified from genomic DNA by means of the immunoSEQ Assay, a bias-controlled multiplex PCR. The paper's processing steps were these. The number of nucleated cells in each sample was estimated by amplification of reference gene primers within the assay. Sequence reads were collapsed and filtered to measure the absolute abundance of every unique TCRbeta CDR3 rearrangement. For each sample, productive Simpson clonality was calculated as the square root of Simpson's diversity index across productive rearrangements. This immuneACCESS table, as held by TCRdb, lists in-frame sequences with V and J called but not all clones. Of the missing ones, under half trace to an unresolved V gene in checked studies; the others have no known cause. V, J and clone size are those of that table, while D and trimming were read from the DNA. Here the sample has roughly 72,000 clones; 79% occur a single time. The ten largest clonotypes hold 5% to 5.5% of the sample.

These data belong to a study of blood T cell repertoires in COVID-19 (dated by TCRdb to 2020 to 2021). Some background on the complete study: Collaborator samples came from the United States, Italy and Spain and covered acute and convalescent phases of COVID-19. Deeply sampled blood TCRbeta repertoires from subjects exposed to, actively infected with, or recovered from COVID-19 were included in the dataset. The repertoires were released in a freely available public database intended as a resource for research on the immune response to SARS-CoV-2. The samples were drawn from two sources: the first 160 participants of the ongoing ImmuneRACE study, and 1,200 or so subjects contributed by 6 global collaborators. Where available, HLA class I and class II types were obtained from metadata supplied by the sample provider rather than from assay-based typing. The sample metadata nearly always contained a de-identified subject ID, COVID-19 status, age in years and sex. The prospective study material was composed of cDNA or gDNA derived from T cells, B-cell-depleted T cells, or PBMCs. Study-level results and caveats: The amount of clinical and demographic metadata varied by source and participant and was provided uncurated.

The CDR3 has 15 amino acids, counting the end cysteine and phenylalanine. The only DNA kept is the CDR3, 45 bases in frame from the first base. CDR1 and CDR2 (MDHEN, SYDVKM) derive from the germline V gene. V lost 4 bases and J lost 5 bases, and the count of bases not matched to a germline gene is 7. This clonotype was sampled from a woman of 80 years or more with active or convalescent COVID-19. This sequence uses TRBV28 and TRBJ2-5, and TRBD2 matches 10 of the central bases. Sample: peripheral blood. The CDR3 reads as follows: CASSYQAGGPETQYF. The sequenced DNA is TGTGCCAGCAGTTATCAAGCGGGAGGGCCCGAGACCCAGTACTTC.